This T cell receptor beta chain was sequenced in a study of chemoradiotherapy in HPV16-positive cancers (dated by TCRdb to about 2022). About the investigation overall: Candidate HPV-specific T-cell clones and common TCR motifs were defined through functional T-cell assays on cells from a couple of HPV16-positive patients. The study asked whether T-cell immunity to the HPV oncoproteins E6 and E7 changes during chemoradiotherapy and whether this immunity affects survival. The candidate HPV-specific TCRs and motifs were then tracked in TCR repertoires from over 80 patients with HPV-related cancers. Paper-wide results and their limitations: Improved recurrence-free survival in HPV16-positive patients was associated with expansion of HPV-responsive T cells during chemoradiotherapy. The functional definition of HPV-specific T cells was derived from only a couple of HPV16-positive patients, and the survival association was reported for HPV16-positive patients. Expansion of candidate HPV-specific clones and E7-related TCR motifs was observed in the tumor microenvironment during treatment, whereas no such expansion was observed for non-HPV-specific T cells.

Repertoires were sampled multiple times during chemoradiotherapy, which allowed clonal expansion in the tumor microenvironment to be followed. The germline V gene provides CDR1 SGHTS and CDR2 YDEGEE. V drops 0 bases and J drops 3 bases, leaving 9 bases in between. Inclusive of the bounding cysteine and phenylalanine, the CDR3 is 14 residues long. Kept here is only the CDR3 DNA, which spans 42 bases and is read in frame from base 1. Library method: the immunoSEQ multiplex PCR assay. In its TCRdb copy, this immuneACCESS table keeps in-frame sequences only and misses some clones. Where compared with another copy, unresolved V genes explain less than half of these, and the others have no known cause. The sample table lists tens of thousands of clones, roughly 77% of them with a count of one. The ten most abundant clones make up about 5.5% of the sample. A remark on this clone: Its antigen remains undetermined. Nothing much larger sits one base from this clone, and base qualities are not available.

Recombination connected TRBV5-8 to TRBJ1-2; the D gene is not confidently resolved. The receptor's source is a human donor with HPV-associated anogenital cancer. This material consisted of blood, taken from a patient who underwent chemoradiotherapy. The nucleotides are TGTGCCAGCAGCTTGGCCCACGCGTACTATGGCTACACCTTC. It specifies CASSLAHAYYGYTF.